A selection of T cell receptor beta chains follows, all from one sample in a study of Graves' ophthalmopathy and Graves' hyperthyroidism. TCRdb itself ran the multiplex PCR reads through MiXCR, one entry per CDR3 protein. The table has 200,000 to 300,000 distinct CDR3 sequences, roughly 50% seen once. Sample: peripheral blood. The receptors derive from an adult man with Graves' ophthalmopathy. CDR3s include the opening cysteine and the closing phenylalanine or tryptophan. Fields, in order: J gene, D gene, V gene, clone size, CDR3 DNA, CDR3 protein. The D gene is left open where the match is weak. A clone size is listed for some rows: how often the clone was seen (once, few, many), or a class if it is expanded.

>TRBJ1-2|-|TRBV18|once
TGTGCCAGCTCACCACCGCGGGGCTACACCTTC
CASSPPRGYTF
>TRBJ2-7|TRBD1|TRBV20-1|-
TGCAGTGCTAGAGGGGGGACAGGGTTCTCCTACGAGCAGTACTTC
CSARGGTGFSYEQYF
>TRBJ2-2|-|TRBV5-1|-
TGCGCCAGCAGCTTGGAAGAGTGGGGCGCCGGGGAGCTGTTTTTT
CASSLEEWGAGELFF
>TRBJ2-5|TRBD1|TRBV2|few
TGTGCCAGCCAGACAGGGTTACAAGAGACCCAGTACTTC
CASQTGLQETQYF
>TRBJ2-6|-|TRBV5-1|many
TGCGCCAGCAGCTCGGAGGACAGCTCCTCTGGGGCCAACGTCCTGACTTTC
CASSSEDSSSGANVLTF
>TRBJ2-5|-|TRBV7-3|-
TGTGCCAGCAGCTTAGCACGGGGGTTGGAGACCCAGTACTTC
CASSLARGLETQYF
>TRBJ2-6|-|TRBV7-6|few
TGTGCCAGCAGCTTACTGGGGGAGGCTGGGGCCAACGTCCTGACTTTC
CASSLLGEAGANVLTF
>TRBJ2-7|TRBD2|TRBV19|-
TGTGCCAGTAGTCCGGGGACTAGCGGGGGCCATCGCTCCTACGAGCAGTACTTC
CASSPGTSGGHRSYEQYF
>TRBJ1-2|-|TRBV20-1|few
TGCAGTGCAGCGGTGAGCTATGGCTACACCTTC
CSAAVSYGYTF
>TRBJ2-6|-|TRBV19|-
TGTGCCAGTACCATTTTGGGATGGTCTGGGGCCAACGTCCTGACTTTC
CASTILGWSGANVLTF
>TRBJ1-3|-|TRBV9|-
TGTGCCAGCAGCCCCGGGGTTCTATCTGGAAACACCATATATTTT
CASSPGVLSGNTIYF
>TRBJ1-2|-|TRBV29-1|many
TGCAGCGTTTTGAGCTGGGGAGACTATGGCTACACCTTC
CSVLSWGDYGYTF
>TRBJ2-7|TRBD2|TRBV29-1|many
TGCAGCGTTGGCGATGCGCGGGGGGGGCTTTACGAGCAGTACTTC
CSVGDARGGLYEQYF
>TRBJ2-5|-|TRBV7-9|-
TGTGCCAGCAGCTTAGCACCGCCCGGGACCCAAGAGACCCAGTACTTC
CASSLAPPGTQETQYF
>TRBJ1-2|-|TRBV7-2|many
TGTGCCAGCAGCATGGGGCCCTTTGGCTATGGCTACACCTTC
CASSMGPFGYGYTF
>TRBJ2-7|-|TRBV11-2|-
TGTGCCAGCAGCGAACTCCGGGACAAATACGAGCAGTACTTC
CASSELRDKYEQYF
>TRBJ1-1|-|TRBV4-1|-
TGCGCCAGCAGCCAACCCGGAGGCGACACTGAAGCTTTCTTT
CASSQPGGDTEAFF
>TRBJ1-1|-|TRBV7-9|few
TGTGCCAGTGGTTTTGGCGCGAGCACTGAAGCTTTCTTT
CASGFGASTEAFF
>TRBJ2-7|TRBD2|TRBV9|-
TGTGCCAGCAGCTTAACAACTAGCGGGAAATTCTACGAGCAGTACTTC
CASSLTTSGKFYEQYF
>TRBJ2-7|TRBD2|TRBV7-2|-
TGTGCCAGCAGCTCGACTAGCGGGGATTACGAGCAGTACTTC
CASSSTSGDYEQYF
>TRBJ1-1|-|TRBV4-1|-
TGTGCCAGCAGCCAAGAGAGGTCAGGGACTGAAGCTTTCTTT
CASSQERSGTEAFF
>TRBJ1-1|-|TRBV5-1|few
TGCGCCAGCAGCTTACTGACAGCTTACACTGAAGCTTTCTTT
CASSLLTAYTEAFF
>TRBJ1-2|-|TRBV28|-
TGTGCCGGGATGGCCTCTGCCGGCTATGGCTACACCTTC
CAGMASAGYGYTF
>TRBJ1-2|-|TRBV11-2|few
TGTGCCAGCAGCCTTCGGACAGCCGCTAACTATGGCTACACCTTC
CASSLRTAANYGYTF
>TRBJ2-6|-|TRBV5-6|few
TGTGCCAGCAGCTTTGGACCGACCTTCTCTGGGGCCAACGTCCTGACTTTC
CASSFGPTFSGANVLTF
>TRBJ2-7|-|TRBV5-1|-
TGCGCCAGCAGCTTGGCCCCGGGAGTAGGTTACGAGCAGTACTTC
CASSLAPGVGYEQYF
>TRBJ1-1|-|TRBV20-1|-
TGCAGTGCTCCCCGCCTCCCGTCTGAGGGTAAAGCTTTCTTT
CSAPRLPSEGKAFF
>TRBJ1-1|-|TRBV12-3/TRBV12-4|few
TGTGCCAGCAGTTTAGGGGTCGATGAAGCTTTCTTT
CASSLGVDEAFF
>TRBJ2-3|-|TRBV29-1|few
TGCAGCGTTGGGCCTGCCACGAGTCCAGCAGATACGCAGTATTTT
CSVGPATSPADTQYF
>TRBJ1-1|-|TRBV10-3|few
TGTGCCATCAGTGTAGGGGGGGCGGCTGAAGCTTTCTTT
CAISVGGAAEAFF
>TRBJ1-1|-|TRBV4-1|few
TGCGCCAGCAGCCAAGATCCAGGGTTTGGCACTGAAGCTTTCTTT
CASSQDPGFGTEAFF
>TRBJ2-2|-|TRBV19|-
TGTGCCAGTAGTAAGGTAACAGGGACTAACACCGGGGAGCTGTTTTTT
CASSKVTGTNTGELFF
>TRBJ2-5|TRBD1|TRBV7-6|-
TGTGCCAGCAGCGGCAGGGGGCGAGAGACCCAGTACTTC
CASSGRGRETQYF
>TRBJ1-5|TRBD1|TRBV6-1|few
TGTGCCAGCAGTGAGGTAGGACAGGGAGGACAGCCCCAGCATTTT
CASSEVGQGGQPQHF
>TRBJ2-2|-|TRBV10-2|many
TGCGCCAGCAGTAGGCAGAACACCGGGGAGCTGTTTTTT
CASSRQNTGELFF
>TRBJ2-6|TRBD1|TRBV19|many
TGTGCCAGTAGTGCGCCGGGACAGGTGATCAGTGGGGCCAACGTCCTGACTTTC
CASSAPGQVISGANVLTF
>TRBJ1-5|-|TRBV10-3|few
TGTGCCATCAGTGAGTCTTTATTGCGTAAGCAGCCCCAGCATTTT
CAISESLLRKQPQHF
>TRBJ1-2|-|TRBV11-1|-
TGTGCCAGCAGTCGGGCAGGGCTGGGCTACACCTTC
CASSRAGLGYTF
>TRBJ1-1|-|TRBV7-8|-
TGTGCCAGCAGCCACAGGGTAAGCACTGAAGCTTTCTTT
CASSHRVSTEAFF
>TRBJ1-1|-|TRBV9|few
TGTGCCAGCAGCGTAGTCATGGGTGGGACTGAAGCTTTCTTT
CASSVVMGGTEAFF
>TRBJ1-2|-|TRBV19|few
TGTGCCAGTAATTCTGGCTACACCTTC
CASNSGYTF
>TRBJ1-2|TRBD1|TRBV12-3/TRBV12-4|-
TGTGCCAGCCACCGGACAGGGGTGGGCTACACCTTC
CASHRTGVGYTF
>TRBJ1-2|-|TRBV9|few
TGTGCCAGCAGCGACAGGTTTAACTATGGCTACACCTTC
CASSDRFNYGYTF
>TRBJ1-1|TRBD1|TRBV19|once
TGTGCCAGTAGTCGGGCGCACAGGGGGAACACTGAAGCTTTCTTT
CASSRAHRGNTEAFF
>TRBJ1-1|-|TRBV19|-
TGTGCCAGTCGAGACTCGAACACTGAAGCTTTCTTT
CASRDSNTEAFF
>TRBJ2-2|TRBD2|TRBV20-1|-
TGCAGTGCTAGGGGCCTAGGACTAGCGACCGGGGAGCTGTTTTTT
CSARGLGLATGELFF
>TRBJ1-6|-|TRBV12-3/TRBV12-4|many
TGTGCCAGCAGTTTAAGTCCAGGGGTTAATTCACCCCTCCACTTT
CASSLSPGVNSPLHF
>TRBJ1-1|-|TRBV7-2|-
TGTGCCAGCAGCTTAGTTTCCACTGAAGCTTTCTTT
CASSLVSTEAFF
>TRBJ1-5|-|TRBV20-1|-
TGCAGTGCTAGAAGTGGGCAGCCCCAGCATTTT
CSARSGQPQHF
>TRBJ1-6|TRBD1|TRBV10-2|few
TGCGCCAGCAGTGAGTGGACGGGACAGTATAATTCACCCCTCCACTTT
CASSEWTGQYNSPLHF
>TRBJ1-6|-|TRBV4-1|few
TGCGCCAGCAGCCAAGATACCTCCTCACCCCTCCACTTT
CASSQDTSSPLHF
>TRBJ2-6|-|TRBV29-1|once
TGCAGCAGAGAAGGGTCGGGGGCCAACGTCCTGACTTTC
CSREGSGANVLTF
>TRBJ2-5|TRBD2|TRBV4-1|few
TGCGCCAGCAGCCATTCCATAGCGGGGCCGGGGGAGACCCAGTACTTC
CASSHSIAGPGETQYF
>TRBJ1-2|-|TRBV29-1|many
TGCAGCGTTGAGGGAGTCTATGGCTACACCTTC
CSVEGVYGYTF